Below, one T cell receptor (beta chain) is given with its context. Antigen specificity is unknown. Nominal health characterized the donors when sampled, though unrecorded immune exposures were likely. The data belong to a study of cytomegalovirus exposure and HLA in healthy donors. 13 Jbeta primers and 60 Vbeta primers were used for the PCR. The method was immunoSEQ multiplex PCR; TCRdb's version includes in-frame clones alone and lacks a portion of them. Among 85,000 to 100,000 clones listed, over 55% were seen once. Study-wide results and caveats: It has been reported that TCR beta sequences accurately predicted the HLA-A and HLA-B alleles of most subjects.

This CDR3 region has 11 residues. From germline, CDR1 is LNHDA and CDR2 SQIVND (reference sequence). The chain employs TRBV19 and TRBJ2-1; D is ambiguous. The clonotype comes from a woman aged 25 to 39 in good health and CMV-seronegative. Sequenced input: PBMCs. CDR3 amino acids: CVTVRNNEQFF. The CDR3 region has the DNA TGTGTCACCGTGCGGAACAATGAGCAGTTCTTC. The variable domain in full, completed from reference TRBV19 and TRBJ2-1, reads DGGITQSPKYLFRKEGQNVTLSCEQNLNHDAMYWYRQDPGQGLRLIYYSQIVNDFQKGDIAEGYSVSREKKESFPLTVTSAQKNPTAFYLCVTVRNNEQFFGPGTRLTVL.